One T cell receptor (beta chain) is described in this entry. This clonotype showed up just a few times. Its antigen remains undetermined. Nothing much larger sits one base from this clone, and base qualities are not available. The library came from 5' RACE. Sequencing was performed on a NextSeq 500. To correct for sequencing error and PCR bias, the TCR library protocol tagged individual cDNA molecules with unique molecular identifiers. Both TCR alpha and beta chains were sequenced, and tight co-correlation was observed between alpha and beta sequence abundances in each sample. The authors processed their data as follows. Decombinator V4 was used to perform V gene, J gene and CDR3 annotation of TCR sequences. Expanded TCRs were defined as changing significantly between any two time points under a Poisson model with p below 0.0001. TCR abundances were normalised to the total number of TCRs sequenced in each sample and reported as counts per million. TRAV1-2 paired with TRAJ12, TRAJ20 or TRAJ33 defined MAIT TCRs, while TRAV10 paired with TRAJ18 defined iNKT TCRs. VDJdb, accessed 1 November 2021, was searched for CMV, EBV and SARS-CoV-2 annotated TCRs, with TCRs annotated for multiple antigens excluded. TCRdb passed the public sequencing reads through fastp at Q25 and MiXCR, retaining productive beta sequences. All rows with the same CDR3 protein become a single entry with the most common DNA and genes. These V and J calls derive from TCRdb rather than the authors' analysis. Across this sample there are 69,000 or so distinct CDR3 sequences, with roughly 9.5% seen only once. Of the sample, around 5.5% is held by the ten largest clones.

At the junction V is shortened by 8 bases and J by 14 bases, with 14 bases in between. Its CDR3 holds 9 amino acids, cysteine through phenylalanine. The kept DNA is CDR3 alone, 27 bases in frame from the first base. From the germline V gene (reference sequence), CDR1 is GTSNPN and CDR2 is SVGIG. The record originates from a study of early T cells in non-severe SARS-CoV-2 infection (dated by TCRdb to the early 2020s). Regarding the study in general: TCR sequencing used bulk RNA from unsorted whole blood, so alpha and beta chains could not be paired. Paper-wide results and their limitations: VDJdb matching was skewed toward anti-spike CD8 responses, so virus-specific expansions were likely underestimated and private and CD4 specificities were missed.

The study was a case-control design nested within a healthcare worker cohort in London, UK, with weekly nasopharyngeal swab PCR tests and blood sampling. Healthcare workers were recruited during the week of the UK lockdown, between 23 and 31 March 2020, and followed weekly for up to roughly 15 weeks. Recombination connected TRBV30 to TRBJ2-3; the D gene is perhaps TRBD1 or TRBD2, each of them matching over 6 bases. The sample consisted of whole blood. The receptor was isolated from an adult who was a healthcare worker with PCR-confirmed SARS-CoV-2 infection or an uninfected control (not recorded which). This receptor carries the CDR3 CARGESAYF. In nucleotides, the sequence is TGTGCCAGGGGGGAGAGTGCGTATTTT.